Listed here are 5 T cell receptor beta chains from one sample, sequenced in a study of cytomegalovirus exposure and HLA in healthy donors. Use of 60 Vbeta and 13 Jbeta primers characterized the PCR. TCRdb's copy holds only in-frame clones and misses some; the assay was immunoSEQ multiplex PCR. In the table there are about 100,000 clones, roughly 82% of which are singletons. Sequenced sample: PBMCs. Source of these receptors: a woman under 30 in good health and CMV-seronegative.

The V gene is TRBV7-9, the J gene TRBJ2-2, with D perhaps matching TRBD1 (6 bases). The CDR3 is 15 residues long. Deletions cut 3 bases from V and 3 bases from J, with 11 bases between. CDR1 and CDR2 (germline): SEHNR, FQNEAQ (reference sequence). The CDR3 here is CASSFGTSHTGELFF. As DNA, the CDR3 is TGTGCCAGCAGCTTCGGGACAAGCCACACCGGGGAGCTGTTTTTT. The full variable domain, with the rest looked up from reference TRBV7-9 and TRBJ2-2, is DTGVSQNPRHKITKRGQNVTFRCDPISEHNRLYWYRQTLGQGPEFLTYFQNEAQLEKSRLLSDRFSAERPKGSFSTLEIQRTEQGDSAMYLCASSFGTSHTGELFFGEGSRLTVL.

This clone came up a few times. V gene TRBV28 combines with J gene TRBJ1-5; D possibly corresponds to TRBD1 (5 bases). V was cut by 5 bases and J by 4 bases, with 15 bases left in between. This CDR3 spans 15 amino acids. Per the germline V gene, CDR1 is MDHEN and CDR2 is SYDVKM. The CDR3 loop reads CASSPNAGTNQPQHF. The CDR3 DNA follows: TGTGCCAGCAGTCCTAACGCAGGGACTAATCAGCCCCAGCATTTT.

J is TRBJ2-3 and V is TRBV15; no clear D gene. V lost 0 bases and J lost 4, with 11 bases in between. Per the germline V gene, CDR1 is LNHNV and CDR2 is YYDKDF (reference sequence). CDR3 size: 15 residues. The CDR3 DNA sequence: TGTGCCACCAGCAGAGATAAACCGACTTCAGATACGCAGTATTTT. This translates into CATSRDKPTSDTQYF.

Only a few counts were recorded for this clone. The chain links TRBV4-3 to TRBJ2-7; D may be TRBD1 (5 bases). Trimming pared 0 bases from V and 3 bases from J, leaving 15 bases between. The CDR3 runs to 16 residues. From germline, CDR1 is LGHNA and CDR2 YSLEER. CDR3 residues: CASSQDLQAVSYEQYF. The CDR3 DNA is TGCGCCAGCAGCCAAGATCTACAGGCCGTAAGCTACGAGCAGTACTTC.

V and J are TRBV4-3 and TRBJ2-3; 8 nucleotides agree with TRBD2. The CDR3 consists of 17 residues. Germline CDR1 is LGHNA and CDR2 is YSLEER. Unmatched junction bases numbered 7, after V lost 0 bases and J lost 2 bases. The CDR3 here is CASSQDSLRGDTDTQYF. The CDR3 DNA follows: TGCGCCAGCAGCCAAGACTCTCTGCGGGGGGACACAGATACGCAGTATTTT.